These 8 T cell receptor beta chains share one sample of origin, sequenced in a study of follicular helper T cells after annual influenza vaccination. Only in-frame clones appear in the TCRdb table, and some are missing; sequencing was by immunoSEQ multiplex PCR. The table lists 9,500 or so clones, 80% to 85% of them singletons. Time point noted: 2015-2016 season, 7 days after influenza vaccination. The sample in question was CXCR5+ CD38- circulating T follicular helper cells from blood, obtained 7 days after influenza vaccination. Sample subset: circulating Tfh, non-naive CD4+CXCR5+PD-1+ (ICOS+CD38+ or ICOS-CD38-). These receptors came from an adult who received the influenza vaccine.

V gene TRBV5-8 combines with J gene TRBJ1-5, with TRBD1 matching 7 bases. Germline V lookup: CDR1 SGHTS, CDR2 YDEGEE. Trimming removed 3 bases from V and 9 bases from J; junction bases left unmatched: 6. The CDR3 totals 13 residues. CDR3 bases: TGTGCCAGCAGCTCAGGGGGGTTACGGCCCCAGCATTTT. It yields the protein CASSSGGLRPQHF.

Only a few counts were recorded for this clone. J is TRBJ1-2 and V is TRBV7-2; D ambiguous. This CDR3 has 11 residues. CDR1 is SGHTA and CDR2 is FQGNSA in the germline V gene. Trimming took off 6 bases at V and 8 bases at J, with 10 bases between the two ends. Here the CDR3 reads CASSTTWGYTF. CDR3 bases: TGTGCCAGCAGTACGACGTGGGGCTACACCTTC.

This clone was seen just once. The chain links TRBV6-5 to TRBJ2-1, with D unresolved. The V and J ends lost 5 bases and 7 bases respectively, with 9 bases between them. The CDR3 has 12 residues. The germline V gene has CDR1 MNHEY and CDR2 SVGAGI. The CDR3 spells CASSPRTNEQFF. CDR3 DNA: TGTGCCAGCAGTCCACGGACGAATGAGCAGTTCTTC.

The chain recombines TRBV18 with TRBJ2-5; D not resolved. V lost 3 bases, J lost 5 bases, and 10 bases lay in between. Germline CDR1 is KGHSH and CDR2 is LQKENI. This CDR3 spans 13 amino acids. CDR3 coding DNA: TGTGCCAGCTCACCGGGTTTCGGGGAGACCCAGTACTTC. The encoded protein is CASSPGFGETQYF.

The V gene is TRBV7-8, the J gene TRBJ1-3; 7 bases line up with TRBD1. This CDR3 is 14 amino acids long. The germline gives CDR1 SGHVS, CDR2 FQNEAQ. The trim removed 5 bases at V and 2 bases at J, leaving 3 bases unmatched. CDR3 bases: TGTGCCAGCAGCCCCCAGGGGGCTGGAAACACCATATATTTT. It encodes CASSPQGAGNTIYF.

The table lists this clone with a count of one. Here the CDR3 DNA reads TGTGCCACCTCGGGGCACTATGGCTACACCTTC. Residues: CATSGHYGYTF. V and J are TRBV2 and TRBJ1-2; D is perhaps TRBD1 (5 bases). The CDR3 runs to 11 residues. Germline CDR1 is SNHLY and CDR2 is FYNNEI. The ends were cut back, 10 bases at V and 3 bases at J, with 9 bases in the middle. The whole variable domain, remainder taken from reference TRBV2 and TRBJ1-2, is EPEVTQTPSHQVTQMGQEVILRCVPISNHLYFYWYRQILGQKVEFLVSFYNNEISEKSEIFDDQFSVERPDGSNFTLKIRSTKLEDSAMYFCATSGHYGYTFGSGTRLTVV.

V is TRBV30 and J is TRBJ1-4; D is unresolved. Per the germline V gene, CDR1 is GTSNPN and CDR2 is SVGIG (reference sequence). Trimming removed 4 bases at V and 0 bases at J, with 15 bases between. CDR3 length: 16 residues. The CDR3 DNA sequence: TGTGCCTGGACCTACAGTTGGATGGCAACTAATGAAAAACTGTTTTTT. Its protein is CAWTYSWMATNEKLFF.

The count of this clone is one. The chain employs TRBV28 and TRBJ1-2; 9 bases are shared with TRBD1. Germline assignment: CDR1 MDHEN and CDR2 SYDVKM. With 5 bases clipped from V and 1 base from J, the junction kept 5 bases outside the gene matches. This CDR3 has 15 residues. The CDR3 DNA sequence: TGTGCCAGCAGTCCGGGGACAGGGCTTAACTATGGCTACACCTTC. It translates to CASSPGTGLNYGYTF.